This T cell receptor (beta chain) comes out of a study of blood T cell repertoires in COVID-19. With respect to this clone: A junction boundary mismatches the germline segment, possibly from a read error.

Here immunoSEQ multiplex PCR was the method, and the copy in TCRdb shows in-frame clones only, minus some. The table has roughly 350,000 clones, 87% seen once. Germline CDR1 and CDR2: SSHAT and FNYEAQ (reference sequence). The CDR3 totals 18 residues. Followed over time, Seattle patients had been enrolled while infection was active. Sequencing was carried out using peripheral blood. V gene TRBV7-7 combines with J gene TRBJ2-1; the match to TRBD2 covers 14 bases. This clonotype was obtained from a woman aged 45 to 65 with COVID-19, enrolled during active disease. The CDR3 is CASSLRLGTSGSGNEQFF. In DNA, the CDR3 is TGTGCTAGCAGCCTGAGGTTGGGGACTAGCGGGAGCGGCAATGAGCAGTTCTTC.